A single sample gave rise to the 19 T cell receptor beta chains below, sequenced in a study of breast tumors, draining lymph nodes, adjacent tissues. Breast cancer patients provided tissue from their axillary draining lymph nodes. TCRdb reanalysed the multiplex PCR reads using MiXCR and keeps one entry per CDR3 protein. Of about 230,000 distinct CDR3 sequences detected, about 30% appear once; the ten largest clones hold 1.2% to 1.5%. The sample comprised axillary lymph node tissue. The receptors originated from a female donor with breast cancer. Some clones in this sample may be carry-over from other donors' samples.

In regard to this clonotype: With a much larger clone just one base away, this may be a read error. The chain links TRBV12-3 or TRBV12-4 to TRBJ2-1, with TRBD2 matching over 8 bases. After removal of 5 bases from V and 0 bases from J, the junction contained 12 bases not matched to a gene. The CDR3 totals 18 residues. CDR3 sequence: CASSPPGLVGGSYNEQFF. CDR3 coding DNA: TGTGCCAGCAGTCCTCCGGGACTAGTGGGGGGCTCCTACAATGAGCAGTTCTTC.

In its sample, this clonotype was seen a few times. A much larger clone differs by one base, so this may be a read error. The V gene is TRBV7-8, the J gene TRBJ2-2, with a tentative D call TRBD1 (6 bases). The CDR3 sequence is 15 residues long. Germline V gene sequence: CDR1 SGHVS, CDR2 FQNEAQ. The CDR3, as DNA: TGTGCCAGCAGCTTAGAGGTCAGGGGCACCGGGGAGCTGCTTTTT. Its protein is CASSLEVRGTGELLF.

This clonotype was seen ten or more times. The V call is TRBV7-9, the J call TRBJ2-7; the match to TRBD1 covers 7 bases. Germline V CDR1 and CDR2: SEHNR, FQNEAQ (reference sequence). The CDR3 runs 14 residues. V was clipped by 1 base and J by 7 bases; unmatched bases: 7. The CDR3 loop is CASSLGTETGEQYF. CDR3 nucleotide sequence: TGTGCCAGCAGCTTAGGGACAGAGACAGGGGAGCAGTACTTC.

This clonotype was recorded at least ten times. The chain employs TRBV20-1 and TRBJ2-3; D ambiguous. The CDR3 has 12 residues. V was cut by 1 base and J by 4 bases, with 6 bases left in between. Germline CDR1 reads DFQATT; CDR2 reads SNEGSKA (reference sequence). CDR3 protein: CSARVVPDTQYF. CDR3 sequence (DNA): TGCAGTGCTAGAGTCGTCCCAGATACGCAGTATTTT.

At least ten counts were recorded for this clonotype. The rearrangement links TRBV6-5 to TRBJ2-7; possible D gene TRBD2, 5 bases. The CDR3 consists of 16 residues. Germline lookup yields CDR1 MNHEY and CDR2 SVGAGI. Between the trimmed V and J ends, which lost 3 bases and 0 bases, there was a span of 15 bases. This CDR3 is CASSYGSGLYSYEQYF. In nucleotides, the CDR3 is TGTGCCAGCAGTTATGGCTCTGGACTGTACTCCTACGAGCAGTACTTC.

In this sample, this clonotype turned up many times. The gene calls are TRBV5-6 and TRBJ2-3, with D maybe TRBD1 (7 bases). Germline V gives CDR1 SGHDT, CDR2 YYEEEE. The CDR3 has 14 residues. V shed 7 bases and J shed 1 base, with 13 bases lying between them. The CDR3 sequence is CASLRGTGTDTQYF. The CDR3 DNA reads as TGTGCCAGCTTACGGGGGACAGGCACAGATACGCAGTATTTT.

The sample holds many counts of this clonotype. The chain joins TRBV6-5 to TRBJ2-7; 7 positions match TRBD1. The CDR3 totals 14 residues. The V and J ends lost 2 bases and 2 bases, in that order; junction bases with no gene match: 3. CDR1 and CDR2 (germline): MNHEY, SVGAGI. The CDR3 loop reads CASSYDRVAYEQYF. CDR3 nucleotides: TGTGCCAGCAGTTACGACAGGGTAGCCTACGAGCAGTACTTC.

This clonotype was seen many times. The V call is TRBV7-9, the J call TRBJ2-7; TRBD1 aligns across 7 bases. CDR3 size: 14 residues. V was pared by 4 bases and J by 2 bases, with 5 bases of the junction left unmatched. Germline CDR1 and CDR2: SEHNR and FQNEAQ (reference sequence). CDR3 sequence reads: CASSSQGIPYEQYF. The CDR3 nucleotides read TGTGCCAGCAGCTCACAGGGGATCCCCTACGAGCAGTACTTC.

This clonotype was picked up many times. V and J are TRBV12-3 or TRBV12-4 and TRBJ2-1; D possibly uses TRBD1 or TRBD2 (5 bases each). V gave up 6 bases and J gave up 8 bases, with 14 bases separating them. There are 13 residues in the CDR3. For the CDR3, the DNA is TGTGCCAGCAGCCGGCCGGGGACCCATGAGCAGTTCTTC. This translates into CASSRPGTHEQFF.

This clonotype was counted a single time. One end of the junction is discordant with germline, which a read error may explain. The gene calls are TRBV6-1 and TRBJ1-6; D is possibly TRBD1 (6 bases). CDR3 length: 15 residues. CDR1 and CDR2 (germline): MNHNS, SASEGT. CDR3 sequence (DNA): TGTGCCAGCGGTGACGACCTTACAGGGCGTCCACCCCTCCACTTT. This codes for CASGDDLTGRPPLHF.

This clonotype was recorded many times. The chain combines TRBV19 with TRBJ1-5; tentative D call: TRBD1 (6 bases). The V gene lost 2 bases and the J gene lost 8 bases, with 16 bases spanning the gap. This CDR3 region has 15 residues. Germline V gene data show CDR1 as LNHDA and CDR2 as SQIVND (reference sequence). The CDR3 nucleotides read TGTGCCAGTAGTATAAGGACAGCTCTTGAGAAGCCCCAGCATTTT. Its protein is CASSIRTALEKPQHF.

This clonotype was observed many times. The gene calls are TRBV10-3 and TRBJ2-1; tentative D call: TRBD1 (6 bases). The CDR3 length is 14 residues. Deletions cut 8 bases from V and 1 base from J, with 12 bases between. Germline V gene lookup returns CDR1 ENHRY and CDR2 SYGVKD. The CDR3, as DNA: TGTGCCATCCATAGCAGGGGATCCTACAATGAGCAGTTCTTC. Protein sequence: CAIHSRGSYNEQFF.

A word on this clonotype: A much larger clone differs by one base, so this may be a read error. V gene TRBV6-5 combines with J gene TRBJ2-7, with a possible D match to TRBD1 (5 bases). CDR1 and CDR2 (germline): MNHEY, SVGAGI. Trimming cost V 5 bases and J 2 bases, with 16 bases left between them. CDR3 length: 15 amino acids. The CDR3 here is CASSHVGPPAYEQYF. CDR3 in DNA: TGTGCCAGCAGTCATGTGGGGCCTCCCGCCTACGAGCAGTACTTC.

In its sample, this clonotype was seen many times. The chain uses TRBV19 and TRBJ2-7; 8 positions match TRBD1. Germline V gene lookup returns CDR1 LNHDA and CDR2 SQIVND (reference sequence). After removal of 5 bases from V and 3 bases from J, the junction contained 6 bases not matched to a gene. The CDR3 consists of 14 residues. The CDR3 is CASSPTGGSYEQYF. The CDR3 DNA is TGTGCCAGTAGTCCTACAGGGGGAAGCTACGAGCAGTACTTC.

V is TRBV7-3 and J is TRBJ2-7; no definite D call. Germline CDR1 is SGHTA and CDR2 is FQGTGA. The CDR3 is 12 residues long. The V end was cut by 6 bases, the J end by 3 bases, with 9 bases between. This CDR3 reads CASSIAVYEQYF. DNA of the CDR3: TGTGCCAGCAGTATAGCCGTCTACGAGCAGTACTTC.

Many counts were recorded for this clonotype. The chain carries TRBV6-2 or TRBV6-3 and TRBJ2-1; D perhaps matches TRBD2 (6 bases). This CDR3 region has 15 residues. Germline lookup yields CDR1 MNHEY and CDR2 SVGEGT. V shed 7 bases and J shed 5 bases, with 18 bases lying between them. The CDR3 here is CASNNGGRTHNEQFF. CDR3 DNA sequence: TGTGCCAGCAACAACGGAGGGAGGACGCACAATGAGCAGTTCTTC.

This clonotype was seen at least ten times. The CDR3 DNA follows: TGTGCCAGCAGCGTATTTCACAGGGGGCCCCCCGGCTACACCTTC. Translating gives CASSVFHRGPPGYTF. The J gene is TRBJ1-2, the V gene TRBV9; 9 nucleotides align to TRBD1. This CDR3 has 15 amino acids. Per germline, CDR1 SGDLS and CDR2 YYNGEE. The V and J ends lost 1 base and 8 bases, in that order; junction bases with no gene match: 9.

To note about this clonotype: At one end the junction does not follow the germline gene, possibly because of a read error. This chain joins TRBV7-2 and TRBJ2-3; perhaps TRBD2 as D (5 bases). Germline CDR1 SGHTA, CDR2 FQGNSA. The CDR3 extends over 13 amino acids. CDR3 DNA: TGTGCCAGCTCCCCTTCCGGGGAGCTGACGCGGTATTTT. Protein sequence: CASSPSGELTRYF. The complete variable domain, with remaining parts taken from reference TRBV7-2 and TRBJ2-3, reads GAGVSQSPSNKVTEKGKDVELRCDPISGHTALYWYRQSLGQGLEFLIYFQGNSAPDKSGLPSDRFSAERTGGSVSTLTIQRTQQEDSAVYLCASSPSGELTRYFGPGTRLTVL.

There are many counts of this clonotype. The rearrangement uses TRBV5-1 and TRBJ2-5; 10 positions match TRBD2. V trimming: 3 bases; J trimming: 5 bases; junction bases outside the gene matches: 10. The CDR3 spans 16 residues. CDR1 is SGHRS, CDR2 YFSETQ, per germline. The CDR3 protein is CASSSGRSGRGETQYF. CDR3 nucleotide sequence: TGCGCCAGCAGCTCGGGACGAAGCGGGAGGGGGGAGACCCAGTACTTC.